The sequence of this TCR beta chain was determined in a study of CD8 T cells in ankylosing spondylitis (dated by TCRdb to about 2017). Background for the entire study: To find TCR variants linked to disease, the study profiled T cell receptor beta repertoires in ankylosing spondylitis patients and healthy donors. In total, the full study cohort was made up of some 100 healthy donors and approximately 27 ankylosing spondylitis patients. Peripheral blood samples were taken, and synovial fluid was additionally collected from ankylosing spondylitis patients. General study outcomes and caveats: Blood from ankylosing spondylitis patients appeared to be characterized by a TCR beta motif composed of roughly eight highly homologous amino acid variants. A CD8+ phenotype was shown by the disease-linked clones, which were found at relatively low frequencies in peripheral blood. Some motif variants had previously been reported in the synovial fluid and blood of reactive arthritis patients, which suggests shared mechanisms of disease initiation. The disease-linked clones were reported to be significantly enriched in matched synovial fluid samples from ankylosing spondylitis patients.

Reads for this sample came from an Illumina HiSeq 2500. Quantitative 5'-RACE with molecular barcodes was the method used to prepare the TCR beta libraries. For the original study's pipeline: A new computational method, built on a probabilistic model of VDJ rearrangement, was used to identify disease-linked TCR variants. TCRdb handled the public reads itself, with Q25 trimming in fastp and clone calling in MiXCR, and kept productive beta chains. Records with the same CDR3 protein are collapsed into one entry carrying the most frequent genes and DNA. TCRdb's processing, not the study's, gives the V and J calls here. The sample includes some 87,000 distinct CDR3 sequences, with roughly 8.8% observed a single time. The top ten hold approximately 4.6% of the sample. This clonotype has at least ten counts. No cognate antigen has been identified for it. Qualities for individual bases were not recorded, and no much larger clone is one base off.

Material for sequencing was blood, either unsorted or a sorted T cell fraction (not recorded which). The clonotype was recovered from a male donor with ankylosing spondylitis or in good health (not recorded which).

The sequenced DNA is TGTGCCAGCAGTTACTCGAGTACCGAGCAGTACTTC. Its protein reads: CASSYSSTEQYF. The receptor chain draws on TRBV6-5 and TRBJ2-7, with the D gene too uncertain to name. Trimming at the junction amounts to 0 bases on V and 6 bases on J, and the germline ends lie 6 bases apart. In the germline V gene, CDR1 corresponds to MNHEY and CDR2 to SVGAGI. Including cysteine and phenylalanine, the CDR3 has 12 amino acids. CDR3 DNA is the only sequence kept; it has 36 bases, read in frame from the first base.